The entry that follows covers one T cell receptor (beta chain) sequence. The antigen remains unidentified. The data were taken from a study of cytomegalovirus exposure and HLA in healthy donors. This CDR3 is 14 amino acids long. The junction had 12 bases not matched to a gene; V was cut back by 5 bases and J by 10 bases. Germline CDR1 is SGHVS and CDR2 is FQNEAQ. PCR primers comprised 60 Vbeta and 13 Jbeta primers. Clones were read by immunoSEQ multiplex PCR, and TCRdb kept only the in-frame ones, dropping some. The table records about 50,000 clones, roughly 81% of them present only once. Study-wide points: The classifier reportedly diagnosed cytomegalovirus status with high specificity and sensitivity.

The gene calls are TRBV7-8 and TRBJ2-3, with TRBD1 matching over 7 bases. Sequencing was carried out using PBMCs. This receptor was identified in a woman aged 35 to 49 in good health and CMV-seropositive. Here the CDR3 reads CASSPRTGSPPQYF. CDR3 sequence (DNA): TGTGCCAGCAGCCCGCGGACAGGTTCCCCTCCGCAGTATTTT.